This T cell receptor beta chain appears in the sequencing data of a study of technical replicates of blood from a handful of donors. Method: immunoSEQ multiplex PCR; TCRdb's copy keeps in-frame clones and lacks some. Here the sample spans some 70,000 clones, roughly nine tenths being singletons. Trimming took 4 bases from V and 7 from J; bases not matched to a gene: 10. Germline assignment: CDR1 SQVTM and CDR2 ANQGSEA. CDR3 length: 14 amino acids. The TCR originated in a human donor in good health. This rearrangement joins TRBV29-1 to TRBJ1-5, with 7 nucleotides matching TRBD1. Sequencing used T cells isolated from PBMCs. The CDR3 bases are TGCAGCGTTGCGGAGGGGGCTGTGGGACAGCCCCAGCATTTT. This sequence encodes CSVAEGAVGQPQHF.